Presented here are 7 T cell receptor beta chains from one specimen sequenced in a study of beta chain features in type 1 diabetes. The investigators reverse transcribed all of the isolated RNA, so they sequenced expressed TCRB transcripts. Data came from immunoSEQ multiplex PCR; TCRdb stores just in-frame clones and leaves some out. This sample has about 300,000 clones; about 13% occur once, and the top ten carry roughly 0.015%. Study observations and caveats: Moderately but significantly shorter TCRB CDR3s were found in Type 1 diabetes patients in all four CD4+ subsets.

Their antigens remain unidentified. Sequences were obtained from naive CD4+ T cells from blood. Source of these receptors: a young woman with type 1 diabetes.

This chain connects TRBV11-2 to TRBJ2-7; TRBD1 aligns across 8 bases. Germline V lookup: CDR1 SGHAT, CDR2 FQNNGV. V lost 5 bases, J lost 2 bases, and 5 bases stayed unmatched. The CDR3 runs 14 residues. CDR3 sequence (DNA): TGTGCCAGCAGCCAGCTCAGGGGGCCCTACGAGCAGTACGTC. Translated: CASSQLRGPYEQYV.

This clone was detected only a few times. The rearrangement joins TRBV7-9 to TRBJ2-3; no clear D. V lost 3 bases to trimming and J lost 4 bases, with 5 bases between them. Germline CDR1 SEHNR, CDR2 FQNEAQ (reference sequence). This CDR3 is 12 amino acids long. CDR3 region: CASSFRADTQYF. The DNA of the CDR3 is TGTGCCAGCAGCTTTAGAGCAGATACGCAGTATTTT. Looking up the rest from reference TRBV7-9 and TRBJ2-3 gives the full variable domain: DTGVSQNPRHKITKRGQNVTFRCDPISEHNRLYWYRQTLGQGPEFLTYFQNEAQLEKSRLLSDRFSAERPKGSFSTLEIQRTEQGDSAMYLCASSFRADTQYFGPGTRLTVL.

The chain combines TRBV9 with TRBJ2-6, with D tentatively TRBD2 (6 bases). With 3 bases removed from V and 0 bases from J, the gap between germline ends came to 10 bases. Looked up from germline, CDR1 is SGDLS and CDR2 is YYNGEE. The CDR3 is 16 amino acids. The CDR3 reads CASSAAGFSGANVLTF. CDR3 DNA: TGTGCCAGCAGCGCCGCGGGGTTCTCTGGGGCCAACGTCCTGACTTTC.

This clone was observed a few times. The chain links TRBV5-1 to TRBJ2-7; 13 nucleotides match TRBD2. Germline lookup yields CDR1 SGHRS and CDR2 YFSETQ. Trimming at V came to 2 bases and at J to 5 bases, leaving 1 base not matched to a gene. The CDR3 loop spans 14 amino acids. CDR3 amino acids: CASSFGLAGDEQYV. DNA of the CDR3: TGCGCCAGCAGCTTCGGACTAGCGGGAGACGAGCAGTACGTC.

This clone has just a few counts. V and J are TRBV2 and TRBJ1-1; 7 bases are a match to TRBD1. Germline V gives CDR1 SNHLY, CDR2 FYNNEI. The V gene end was trimmed by 6 bases and the J gene end by 3 bases; junction bases not matched to a gene: 4. There are 13 residues in the CDR3. CDR3: CASRADRDTEAFF. As DNA, the CDR3 is TGTGCCAGCAGGGCCGACAGGGACACTGAAGCTTTCTTT.

CDR3 residues: CASSLPGADGYTF. The DNA of the CDR3 is TGTGCCAGCTCATTACCGGGAGCCGATGGCTACACCTTC. The chain carries TRBV18 and TRBJ1-2; D remains ambiguous. CDR3 length equals 13 residues. Per the germline V gene, CDR1 is KGHSH and CDR2 is LQKENI. V lost 5 bases and J 6 bases, leaving 13 bases between the germline ends.

This clone appeared a few times. The J gene is TRBJ2-5, the V gene TRBV5-1; D possibly corresponds to TRBD2 (6 bases). V lost 6 bases and J lost 4, with 16 bases in between. The V gene's germline CDR1 is SGHRS and CDR2 YFSETQ. This CDR3 region has 14 residues. CDR3 nucleotide sequence: TGCGCCAGCATGATGGTTCCGGGAGTAGAGACCCAGTACTTC. Translated: CASMMVPGVETQYF.